The 23 T cell receptor beta chains presented below share a single source sample, sequenced in a study of cytomegalovirus exposure and HLA in healthy donors. Researchers ran the PCR with 60 Vbeta and 13 Jbeta primers. Clones were sequenced by immunoSEQ multiplex PCR, and TCRdb holds only the in-frame ones, with some missing. The data contain around 130,000 clones, around 73% of them singletons. Sequencing was performed on PBMCs. All receptors derive from a man in his fifties in good health and CMV-seronegative.

The chain carries TRBV14 and TRBJ2-5, with D uncertain. Trimming cost V 4 bases and J 2 bases, with 17 bases left between them. Germline V lookup: CDR1 SGHDN, CDR2 FVKESK. CDR3 length: 16 residues. Here the CDR3 reads CASSRPRNSLQETQYF. CDR3 DNA: TGTGCCAGCAGCCGTCCAAGAAACAGTTTACAAGAGACCCAGTACTTC.

This clone turned up a few times. V gene TRBV5-1 combines with J gene TRBJ2-4; 12 nucleotides match TRBD1. The CDR3 loop spans 16 amino acids. V gave up 2 bases and J gave up 7 bases; unmatched junction bases: 7. Germline CDR1 reads SGHRS; CDR2 reads YFSETQ. The CDR3 DNA follows: TGCGCCAGCAGCTTCAACCCGGGACAGGGGGCCAACATTCAGTACTTC. Translation gives CASSFNPGQGANIQYF.

The CDR3: CASSRQDTGELFF. The DNA for the CDR3 is TGTGCCAGCAGCAGACAGGACACCGGGGAGCTGTTTTTT. The chain links TRBV11-2 to TRBJ2-2, with a possible D match to TRBD1 (6 bases). The CDR3 runs to 13 residues. V was clipped by 5 bases and J by 3 bases, with 7 bases between them. Germline V gene sequence: CDR1 SGHAT, CDR2 FQNNGV.

The chain couples TRBV6-5 to TRBJ2-1; D unresolved. The V gene's germline CDR1 is MNHEY and CDR2 SVGAGI. Trimming took 5 bases from V and 9 from J, leaving 11 bases between them. The CDR3 extends over 12 amino acids. The CDR3 DNA is TGTGCCAGCAGTACTTCTCTTGGTGAGCAGTTCTTC. Its protein is CASSTSLGEQFF.

The chain is built from TRBV11-2 and TRBJ2-1; 8 nucleotides line up with TRBD2. V was clipped by 3 bases and J by 7 bases; unmatched bases: 8. CDR1 SGHAT and CDR2 FQNNGV come from the germline V gene. This CDR3 comprises 15 residues. The CDR3 sequence: CASSLTSAGKNEQFF. CDR3 DNA: TGTGCCAGCAGCTTGACTAGCGCGGGAAAAAATGAGCAGTTCTTC.

This sequence joins TRBV10-3 and TRBJ1-5, with 10 positions matching TRBD1. The CDR3 sequence is 15 residues long. V was pared by 4 bases and J by 4 bases, with 4 bases of the junction left unmatched. Germline CDR1 ENHRY, CDR2 SYGVKD. The CDR3: CAISVGTGENQPQHF. DNA for the CDR3: TGTGCCATCAGTGTCGGGACAGGGGAGAATCAGCCCCAGCATTTT.

V usage is TRBV5-1 and J usage is TRBJ2-4; weak D call: TRBD1 (6 bases). The V gene lost 3 bases and the J gene lost 4 bases, with 8 bases spanning the gap. CDR1 and CDR2 (germline): SGHRS, YFSETQ. The CDR3 has 13 residues. The CDR3 spells CASSSGTKNIQYF. The CDR3 DNA reads TGCGCCAGCAGCTCCGGGACAAAAAACATTCAGTACTTC.

The chain carries TRBV29-1 and TRBJ1-1; 7 bases map to TRBD1. Germline CDR1 and CDR2: SQVTM and ANQGSEA. V shed 4 bases, J shed 0 bases, and the junction held 2 bases outside the gene matches. This CDR3 has 13 residues. CDR3 loop: CSVVTGLNTEAFF. DNA for the CDR3: TGCAGCGTTGTGACAGGGTTGAACACTGAAGCTTTCTTT.

The chain combines TRBV5-8 with TRBJ2-2, with 10 nucleotides matching TRBD2. J lost 0 bases, V lost 4 bases, and 3 bases had no gene match. The CDR3 extends over 16 amino acids. Germline loops: CDR1 SGHTS, CDR2 YDEGEE. The CDR3 sequence is CASSTGLAANTGELFF. As DNA, the CDR3 is TGTGCCAGCAGCACCGGACTAGCGGCGAACACCGGGGAGCTGTTTTTT.

The chain carries TRBV27 and TRBJ2-7, with a weak D call TRBD1 (6 bases). Germline CDR1 and CDR2: MNHEY and SMNVEV (reference sequence). The CDR3 is made up of 14 amino acids. Trimming removed 3 bases at V and 4 bases at J, with 13 bases between. The CDR3 nucleotides are TGTGCCAGCAGTTTCGGGCAGGGGAATTACGAGCAGTACTTC. Amino acids: CASSFGQGNYEQYF.

V and J are TRBV4-1 and TRBJ1-1; possible D gene TRBD1, 6 bases. The germline V gene has CDR1 MGHRA and CDR2 YSYEKL. CDR3 length equals 16 residues. Trimming took off 4 bases at V and 6 bases at J, with 21 bases between the two ends. As DNA, the CDR3 is TGCGCCAGCAGCCGCTACTTTAAAGGGGGTGGTCCTGAAGCTTTCTTT. Amino acid sequence: CASSRYFKGGGPEAFF.

This clone was detected a few times. This chain joins TRBV6-1 and TRBJ1-1; D might be TRBD1 (5 bases). This CDR3 spans 14 amino acids. Trimming pared 1 base from V and 2 bases from J, leaving 8 bases between. The germline V gene encodes CDR1 MNHNS and CDR2 SASEGT. CDR3 coding DNA: TGTGCCAGCAGTGAAGGACAGTTTAACACTGAAGCTTTCTTT. Residues: CASSEGQFNTEAFF.

With respect to this clone: Distinct nucleotide sequences in the sample also encode this CDR3. V usage is TRBV2 and J usage is TRBJ2-5, with 8 bases that match TRBD1. Germline V gene lookup returns CDR1 SNHLY and CDR2 FYNNEI. The CDR3 has 15 residues. V dropped 2 bases and J dropped 4; count of bases not matched to a gene: 6. CDR3 sequence reads: CASSEPGQGGETQYF. The CDR3 DNA is TGTGCCAGCAGTGAACCCGGACAGGGAGGAGAGACCCAGTACTTC.

The chain uses TRBV4-1 and TRBJ2-3; 10 bases match TRBD2. CDR1 MGHRA and CDR2 YSYEKL come from the germline V gene. Trimming took 6 bases from V and 2 from J; bases not matched to a gene: 5. The CDR3 has 15 residues. The CDR3, as DNA: TGCGCCAGCAGTCTAGCGGGAGCCTTCACAGATACGCAGTATTTT. Translated: CASSLAGAFTDTQYF.

In this sample, this clone turned up a few times. The germline gene is not matched at one end of the junction; a read error may be the cause. The CDR3 reads CAWSVGTGPLF. CDR3 DNA: TGTGCCTGGAGTGTTGGGACAGGGCCCCTCTTC. The J gene is TRBJ2-1, the V gene TRBV30, with 9 bases that match TRBD1. In germline, CDR1 is GTSNPN, CDR2 SVGIG (reference sequence). The CDR3 consists of 11 residues.

The chain links TRBV19 to TRBJ2-5, with 10 bases matching TRBD2. Germline V gene data show CDR1 as LNHDA and CDR2 as SQIVND (reference sequence). This CDR3 is 14 amino acids long. V shed 6 bases, J shed 6 bases, and the junction held 7 bases outside the gene matches. DNA of the CDR3: TGTGCCAGTAGCCCTAGCGGGAGCATACAGACCCAGTACTTC. Translating it yields CASSPSGSIQTQYF.

CDR3 residues: CASRRTGGNNQPQHF. The CDR3 bases are TGTGCCAGCAGGAGGACAGGGGGCAACAATCAGCCCCAGCATTTT. This chain joins TRBV6-5 and TRBJ1-5; 11 bases are a match to TRBD1. Germline CDR1 MNHEY, CDR2 SVGAGI. V gave up 6 bases and J gave up 3 bases; unmatched junction bases: 4. The CDR3 runs 15 residues.

The chain couples TRBV4-2 to TRBJ1-2, with unresolved D. Germline V gives CDR1 LGHNA, CDR2 YNFKEQ. The CDR3 extends over 12 amino acids. V was pared by 0 bases and J by 3 bases, with 2 bases between. The CDR3 DNA reads TGTGCCAGCAGCCAAGACGACTATGGCTACACCTTC. It yields the protein CASSQDDYGYTF.

The chain links TRBV28 to TRBJ2-3, with D possibly being TRBD2 (6 bases). V was trimmed by 6 bases and J by 2 bases, leaving 15 bases between them. CDR3 length: 15 residues. Germline CDR1 is MDHEN and CDR2 is SYDVKM. The CDR3 is CASRGTSGPTDTQYF. CDR3 DNA: TGTGCCAGCAGGGGGACCAGCGGGCCCACAGATACGCAGTATTTT.

The V call is TRBV10-1, the J call TRBJ2-5, with D perhaps TRBD1 (7 bases). The CDR3 sequence is 14 residues long. The V end was cut by 6 bases, the J end by 0 bases, with 11 bases between. Germline loops: CDR1 WNHNN, CDR2 SYGVQD (reference sequence). The CDR3 sequence: CASSAGQYQETQYF. CDR3 sequence (DNA): TGCGCCAGCAGCGCGGGACAGTACCAAGAGACCCAGTACTTC.

The chain uses TRBV7-9 and TRBJ1-4; D is ambiguous. V lost 1 base to trimming and J lost 6 bases, with 12 bases between them. In germline, CDR1 is SEHNR, CDR2 FQNEAQ (reference sequence). There are 15 residues in the CDR3. CDR3 in amino acids: CASSLGAESYEKLFF. The CDR3 DNA follows: TGTGCCAGCAGCTTAGGGGCAGAGTCTTATGAAAAACTGTTTTTT.

This chain connects TRBV7-9 to TRBJ2-7, with 11 bases aligning to TRBD1. Trimming removed 0 bases from V and 5 bases from J; junction bases left unmatched: 3. The CDR3 runs to 15 residues. From germline, CDR1 is SEHNR and CDR2 FQNEAQ (reference sequence). The CDR3 nucleotides read TGTGCCAGCAGCTTAGCGTCGGGACAGGGGGACGAGCAGTACTTC. It specifies CASSLASGQGDEQYF.

CDR3 coding DNA: TGTGCCAGCAGTTTATATCCCCTTAACACCGGGGAGCTGTTTTTT. Encoded protein: CASSLYPLNTGELFF. The V gene is TRBV27, the J gene TRBJ2-2; D remains unclear. This CDR3 spans 15 amino acids. Germline V gene data show CDR1 as MNHEY and CDR2 as SMNVEV (reference sequence). Trimming pared 1 base from V and 2 bases from J, leaving 8 bases between.